The present T cell receptor (beta chain) was sequenced within a study of cytomegalovirus exposure and HLA in healthy donors. Primers included in the PCR were 60 Vbeta and 13 Jbeta primers. Some clones are missing from TCRdb's copy, which holds only in-frame ones; the method was immunoSEQ multiplex PCR. The table has approximately 110,000 clones, over 60% seen once. The CDR3 runs to 14 residues. Germline-derived CDR1 and CDR2 are GTSNPN and SVGIG (reference sequence). V was pared by 1 base and J by 7 bases, with 10 bases of the junction left unmatched. The V call is TRBV30, the J call TRBJ2-7, with 7 bases matching TRBD2. This sequence was found in a woman in her forties in good health and CMV-seropositive. Input material: PBMCs. CDR3 residues: CAWSGVAGVGEQYF. In DNA form, the CDR3 reads TGTGCCTGGAGTGGAGTCGCGGGAGTAGGTGAGCAGTACTTC.